This TCR beta chain was recorded in a study of cytomegalovirus exposure and HLA in healthy donors (dated by TCRdb to about 2017). Notes on the research overall: An earlier analysis of a few hundred of the donors reported 250 to 300 Gb of sequence data and some 110 million unique TCR beta sequences obtained from about 179 million T cells. About 280 gigabases of sequencing data and about 92 million unique TCR sequences made up an early release that covered some 640 HLA-typed donors. Of the roughly 390 genotyped donors, approximately 83% fell in the genetic ancestry cluster associated with self-reported Caucasian donors. The study aimed to test whether cataloging public T cell receptors could reveal signatures of past pathogen exposure. Using immunosequencing, the study profiled T cell repertoires from 666 subjects and related those repertoires to cytomegalovirus serostatus. Besides the first cohort of about 730 subjects, a separate validation cohort made up of 90 to 150 different subjects was used. The study combined high-throughput TCR immunosequencing, statistical association of individual TCRs with disease status, and machine learning to predict cytomegalovirus infection status. In a later analysis, previously published TCR beta repertoires from 600 to 850 donors were re-analyzed and high-resolution HLA genotyping was added so that TCR occurrence patterns could be studied. Rather than drawing on any new phenotypic data, the later analysis identified candidate immune exposures from TCR beta sequences and the way those sequences occurred across donors. An earlier analysis of some 600 of the donors applied high-throughput TCR beta sequencing to assess whether each TCR beta V gene segment acted as functional or pseudogenic. Donor age, sex, ethnicity and CMV serostatus were compiled alongside the repertoire data. A later genetic analysis used genome-wide SNP genotypes for 398 of the 666 donors, treating that subset as a discovery cohort. Every repertoire in the discovery cohort had been generated on one and the same sequencing platform. HLA typing included class I and class II loci at four-digit resolution. Typing coverage differed by locus: A, B, C, DRB1 and DQB1 were typed in roughly 629-640 donors, DQA1 in about 550, DPA1 in some 610, and DPB1 in around 440. A handful of DR-DQ haplotypes were handled as single units for association and clustering because linkage in the cohort was strong. Across approximately 400 genotyped donors of the cohort, an average of roughly 200,000 unique TCR beta nucleotide sequences per donor were sequenced, and approximately 17% of those sequences were non-productive.

Clipping removes 6 bases from V and 11 bases from J, with 10 as the unmatched junction base count. The germline V gene provides CDR1 SNHLY and CDR2 FYNNEI. From its cysteine to its phenylalanine, the CDR3 spans 13 amino acids. The DNA shown is the 39-base CDR3, in frame from base 1. The investigation overall reported the following: In an earlier analysis of some 550 of the donors, most TCR beta V segments were observed in productive rearrangements about 87% or about 30% of the time, broadly matching IMGT annotations. The 87-base-pair reads could not distinguish some IMGT-functional V segments, including TRBV6-2 and TRBV6-3, so those segments were excluded. V-gene and J-gene trimming of TCR beta chains was associated with a missense DCLRE1C variant in a later genetic analysis, and the association was replicated in an independent cohort. Roughly uniform sequencing depth across donors was assumed in presence/absence analyses, although this assumption may not hold. A cluster of highly shared sequence variants was judged likely to represent a technical artifact of the sequencing pipeline. Correlated functional status among segregating V segments might reflect linkage disequilibrium, but an unknown experimental factor could not be ruled out. When HLA alleles, especially DR and DQ, strongly co-occurred, TCR associations were difficult to assign to individual alleles. Most TCR sequences were seen in very few donors, while some public TCRs were found in many individuals. According to the authors, the approach could potentially be generalized to other disease states and immunological phenotypes. In a later analysis, some 18,000 TCR beta sequences were associated with specific HLA alleles at a false discovery rate of 0.05. Immune exposure information for the cohort was limited to CMV serostatus. In this cohort, only TCR beta chains were sequenced, and detectable features were limited by the absence of alpha or paired-chain data. In both the original and validation cohorts, the classifier was reported to diagnose cytomegalovirus status with high specificity and sensitivity. Because some donors lacked HLA typing at each locus, the association tests relied only on the typed subset. The earlier analysis of some 560 of the donors excluded over 15 rarely observed V segments, including chromosome 9 orphons, because counts were too low. According to a later analysis, TCR association rates differed among HLA loci, with DRB1 alleles showing the most associated TCRs and HLA-C alleles showing the fewest. The study gave a list of roughly 150 TCR beta chains associated with cytomegalovirus. According to a later genetic analysis, donors in an Asian-associated ancestry cluster had fewer N-insertions in productive TCRs than the approximately 690-donor mean. A further reported finding was that TCR beta sequences accurately predicted the HLA-A and HLA-B alleles for most subjects in the first cohort. In a later analysis, several top co-occurrence clusters were reported to appear linked to parvovirus B19, influenza, CMV and Epstein-Barr virus. A later analysis found that HLA-associated TCR beta chains were more clonally expanded and had lower generation probabilities than equally common non-associated chains. Most CMV-associated TCR beta chains appeared to be HLA-restricted in a later analysis, and the HLA associations seemed to be driven largely by CMV exposure. In vitro tests confirmed that three of the cytomegalovirus-associated TCR beta chains recognize cytomegalovirus antigens.

The cohort was made up of 500 to 800 healthy bone marrow donors. At the time of sampling, all cohort members were nominally healthy, though unrecorded immune exposures were likely present. The donor was CMV seronegative and was included in the group of under 450 seronegative cohort members. A peripheral blood sample was provided by each donor, and peripheral blood mononuclear cells were used for TCR beta sequencing. Genomic DNA was extracted from the blood cell samples with the Qiagen DNeasy Blood Extraction Kit. The method behind the library was the immunoSEQ multiplex PCR assay. A mixture of 60 forward primers for TCR Vbeta segments and 13 reverse primers for TCR Jbeta segments was used in the multiplex PCR. The CDR3 region of rearranged TCR beta genes was amplified from genomic DNA by a multiplex PCR assay. The amplified TCR beta libraries were sequenced on the Illumina HiSeq System as 87-base-pair reads. The authors' analysis ran thus. A later analysis tallied 80 million to 95 million unique TCR beta chains across the roughly 610 repertoires, and 10 million to 11 million of those chains were shared by two or more donors. Raw reads were error-corrected and collapsed into unique sequences by a nearest-neighbor algorithm in which closely related sequences were merged to remove PCR and sequencing errors. To assign V, D and J gene segments, CDR3 sequences were aligned to IMGT reference sequences. For a sequence to be retained, a match of at least six nucleotides was required to both a V gene segment and a J gene segment. Rearrangements were called productive when the CDR3 lacked stop codons and stayed in frame with V and J; all others were non-productive. Following IMGT convention, CDR3 was defined as the stretch from the second conserved V-encoded cysteine up to the conserved J-encoded phenylalanine. Sequences without an unambiguous match to a single V gene segment were excluded from the earlier analysis of approximately 600 of the donors. In an earlier analysis of 450 to 700 of the donors, V segments were called functional above 56.7% productive rearrangements and were called segregating when the between-donor standard deviation exceeded 5%. To diagnose cytomegalovirus status from the catalog of TCR beta chain sequences, a statistical classification framework was built. V and J gene assignment, in a later analysis, came from comparing TCR nucleotide sequences with IMGT/GENE-DB human TR gene sequences. A later analysis assigned CDR3 sequences and most-parsimonious VDJ recombination scenarios with the TCRdist pipeline. In a later analysis, each TCR beta chain was defined by its CDR3 amino acid sequence together with its V-gene family, and reads lacking a unique V-gene family were excluded. To address suspected cross-contamination and a sequencing artifact, a later analysis removed under 600 highly shared, low-generation-probability nucleotide sequences. A later analysis calculated a clonal expansion index for each public chain from normalized within-repertoire ranks of inferred template counts. In a later analysis, generation probabilities were computed with a VDJ recombination model fitted to out-of-frame rearrangements, and the resulting probabilities were checked against IGoR. A later analysis scored TCR-TCR, TCR-HLA and TCR-CMV co-occurrence with hypergeometric tests, applying a repertoire-size bias correction to TCR pairs. To estimate false discovery rates, a later analysis permuted the HLA or CMV assignments 20 times. In a later analysis, co-occurring TCRs were grouped using DBSCAN, with TCRdist sequence similarity added in when clustering inside HLA-allele-positive subsets. Repertoires with fewer than 30,000 or more than 120,000 public chains were left out of co-occurrence clustering, as were five repertoires with anomalous nucleotide sharing. TCRdb obtained this table from immuneACCESS and retained in-frame rearrangements with V and J assigned. These tables miss some clones; where compared with another copy, unresolved V genes account for less than half of the shortfall, and the remainder is unexplained. Clonal size and the V and J genes are those of that table, whereas D and trimming came from the DNA. In all, the sample holds about 160,000 clones, and more than 80% of those were seen once. Of the sample, about 0.82% is held by the ten largest clones.

A few counts support this clone. Its antigen is not yet known. Per-nucleotide qualities are absent, and no much larger clonotype sits a single base away. Sequencing used PBMCs. This clonotype was sampled from a woman aged 18-29 years in good health and CMV-seronegative. The chain employs TRBV2 and TRBJ1-1; the central 9 bases match TRBD1. This receptor carries the CDR3 CASRGFRTGAAFF. In nucleotides, the sequence is TGTGCCAGCAGAGGATTCAGGACAGGGGCGGCTTTCTTT.